This T cell receptor beta chain was found in a study of T cell clonality in common variable immunodeficiency. Clones were sequenced by immunoSEQ multiplex PCR, and TCRdb holds only the in-frame ones, with some missing. This set yields roughly 42,000 clones and no singletons; the top ten hold around 2.1%. The V gene's germline CDR1 is LNHDA and CDR2 SQIVND (reference sequence). This CDR3 is 16 amino acids long. Study results and caveats: Compared with healthy controls, CVID subjects showed increased TCRbeta clonality, mostly in about a third. The cause of increased CVID clonality remains unclear without subpopulation sequencing. Fewer TCRbeta clones were shared among CVID subjects than controls.

A few counts support this clone. Its antigen remains unidentified. The read halts 3 residues ahead of the CDR3 end, with the missing end drawn from the germline J gene. The clonotype originates from a person aged 18-69 years in good health. The rearrangement joins TRBV19 to TRBJ2-2; 9 bases agree with TRBD1. Specimen: peripheral blood mononuclear cells. CDR3 loop: CASSGADRGMNSPLFF. The sequenced CDR3 bases are TGTGCCAGTAGTGGGGCGGACAGGGGCATGAATTCACCG. Full variable domain (rest looked up from reference TRBV19 and TRBJ2-2): DGGITQSPKYLFRKEGQNVTLSCEQNLNHDAMYWYRQDPGQGLRLIYYSQIVNDFQKGDIAEGYSVSREKKESFPLTVTSAQKNPTAFYLCASSGADRGMNSPLFFGEGSRLTVL.